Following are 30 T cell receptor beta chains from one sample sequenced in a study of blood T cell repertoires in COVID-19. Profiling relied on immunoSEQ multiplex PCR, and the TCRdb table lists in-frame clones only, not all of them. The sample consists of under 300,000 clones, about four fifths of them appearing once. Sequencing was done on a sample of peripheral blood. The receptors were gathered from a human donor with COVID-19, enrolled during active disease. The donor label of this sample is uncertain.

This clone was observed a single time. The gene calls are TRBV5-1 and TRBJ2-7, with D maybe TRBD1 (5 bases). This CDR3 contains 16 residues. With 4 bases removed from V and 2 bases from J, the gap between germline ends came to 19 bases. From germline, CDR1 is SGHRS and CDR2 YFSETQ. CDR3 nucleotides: TGCGCCAGCAGCCCGACCCCGACAGTATCCCCCTACGAGCAGTACTTC. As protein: CASSPTPTVSPYEQYF. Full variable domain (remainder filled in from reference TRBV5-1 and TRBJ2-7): KAGVTQTPRYLIKTRGQQVTLSCSPISGHRSVSWYQQTPGQGLQFLFEYFSETQRNKGNFPGRFSGRQFSNSRSEMNVSTLELGDSALYLCASSPTPTVSPYEQYFGPGTRLTVT.

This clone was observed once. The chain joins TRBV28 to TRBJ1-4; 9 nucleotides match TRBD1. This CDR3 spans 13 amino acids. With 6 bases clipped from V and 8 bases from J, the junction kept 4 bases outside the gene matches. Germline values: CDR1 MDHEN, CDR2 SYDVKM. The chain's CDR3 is CASSGTGKEKLFF. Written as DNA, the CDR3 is TGTGCCAGCAGCGGGACAGGGAAAGAAAAACTGTTTTTT.

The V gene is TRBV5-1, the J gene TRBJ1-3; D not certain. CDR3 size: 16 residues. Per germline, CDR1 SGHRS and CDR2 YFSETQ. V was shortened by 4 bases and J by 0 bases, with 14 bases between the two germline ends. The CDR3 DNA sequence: TGCGCCAGCAGCCAGAACAGTGCCCTCTCTGGAAACACCATATATTTT. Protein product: CASSQNSALSGNTIYF.

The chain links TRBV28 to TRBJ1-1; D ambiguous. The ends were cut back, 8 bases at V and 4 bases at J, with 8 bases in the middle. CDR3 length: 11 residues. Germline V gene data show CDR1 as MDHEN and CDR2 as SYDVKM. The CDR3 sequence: CASQTVTEAFF. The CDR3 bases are TGTGCCAGCCAAACAGTCACTGAAGCTTTCTTT.

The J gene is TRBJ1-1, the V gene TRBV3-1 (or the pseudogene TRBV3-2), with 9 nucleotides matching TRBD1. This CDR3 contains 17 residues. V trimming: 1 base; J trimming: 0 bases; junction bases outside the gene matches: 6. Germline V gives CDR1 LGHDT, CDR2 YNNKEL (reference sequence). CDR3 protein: CASSQVPGQGLNTEAFF. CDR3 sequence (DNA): TGTGCCAGCAGCCAAGTCCCGGGACAGGGTCTGAACACTGAAGCTTTCTTT.

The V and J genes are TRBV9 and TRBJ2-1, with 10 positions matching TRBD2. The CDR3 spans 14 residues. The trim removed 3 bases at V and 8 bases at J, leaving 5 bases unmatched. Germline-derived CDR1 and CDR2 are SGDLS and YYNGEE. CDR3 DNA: TGTGCCAGCAGCGGTAGCGGGAGGATCCATGAGCAGTTCTTC. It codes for CASSGSGRIHEQFF.

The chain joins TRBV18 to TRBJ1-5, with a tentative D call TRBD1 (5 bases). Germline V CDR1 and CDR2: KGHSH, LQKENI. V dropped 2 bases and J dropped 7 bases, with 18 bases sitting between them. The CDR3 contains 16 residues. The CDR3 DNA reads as TGTGCCAGCTCACCAAGGTTTGAACAGCAGGGACAGCCCCAGCATTTT. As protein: CASSPRFEQQGQPQHF.

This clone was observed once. The CDR3 spells CASSGRTGGEKLFF. The CDR3, as DNA: TGTGCCAGCAGTGGGAGGACAGGTGGCGAAAAACTGTTTTTT. V gene TRBV28 combines with J gene TRBJ1-4, with 7 bases matching TRBD1. Germline trimming cut 5 bases from V and 8 bases from J; bases unmatched to any gene: 8. CDR1 is MDHEN, CDR2 SYDVKM, per germline. This CDR3 region has 14 residues.

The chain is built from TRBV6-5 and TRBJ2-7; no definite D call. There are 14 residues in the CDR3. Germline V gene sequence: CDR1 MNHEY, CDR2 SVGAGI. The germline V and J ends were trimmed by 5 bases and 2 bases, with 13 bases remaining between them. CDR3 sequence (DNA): TGTGCCAGCAGTCCACCCGGAGAGACCTACGAGCAGTACTTC. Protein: CASSPPGETYEQYF.

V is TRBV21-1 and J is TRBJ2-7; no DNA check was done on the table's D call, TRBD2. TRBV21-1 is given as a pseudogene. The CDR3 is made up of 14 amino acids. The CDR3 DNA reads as TGTGCCAGCAGCAAAGGGCGGGAGGGCCACGAGCAGTACTTC. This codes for CASSKGREGHEQYF.

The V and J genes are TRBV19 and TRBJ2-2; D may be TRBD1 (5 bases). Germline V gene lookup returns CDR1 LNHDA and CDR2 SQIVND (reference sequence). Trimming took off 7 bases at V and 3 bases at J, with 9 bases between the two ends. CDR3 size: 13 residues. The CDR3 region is CASNPQDTGELFF. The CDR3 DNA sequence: TGTGCCAGTAACCCACAGGACACCGGGGAGCTGTTTTTT.

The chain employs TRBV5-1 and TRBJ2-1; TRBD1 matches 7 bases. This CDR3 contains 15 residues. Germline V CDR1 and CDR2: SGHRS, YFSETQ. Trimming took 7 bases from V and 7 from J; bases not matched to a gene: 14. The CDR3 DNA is TGCGCCAGCTCGTTTGAGGGGGACAGTCTTAATGAGCAGTTCTTC. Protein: CASSFEGDSLNEQFF. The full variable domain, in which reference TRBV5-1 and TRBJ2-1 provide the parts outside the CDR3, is KAGVTQTPRYLIKTRGQQVTLSCSPISGHRSVSWYQQTPGQGLQFLFEYFSETQRNKGNFPGRFSGRQFSNSRSEMNVSTLELGDSALYLCASSFEGDSLNEQFFGPGTRLTVL.

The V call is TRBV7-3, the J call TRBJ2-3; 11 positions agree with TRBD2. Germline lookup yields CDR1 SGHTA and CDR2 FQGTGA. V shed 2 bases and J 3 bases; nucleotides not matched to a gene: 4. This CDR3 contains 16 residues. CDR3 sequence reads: CASSLAVAGGTDTQYF. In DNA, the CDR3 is TGTGCCAGCAGCTTAGCTGTAGCGGGAGGGACAGATACGCAGTATTTT.

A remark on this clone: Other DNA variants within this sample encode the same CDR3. The CDR3 coding sequence is TGTGCCAGCAGGGGACAGGGGGATCAGCCCCAGCATTTT. This encodes CASRGQGDQPQHF. The gene calls are TRBV19 and TRBJ1-5; 11 nucleotides line up with TRBD1. This CDR3 comprises 13 residues. Unmatched junction bases numbered 3, after V lost 9 bases and J lost 5 bases. Germline V gives CDR1 LNHDA, CDR2 SQIVND (reference sequence).

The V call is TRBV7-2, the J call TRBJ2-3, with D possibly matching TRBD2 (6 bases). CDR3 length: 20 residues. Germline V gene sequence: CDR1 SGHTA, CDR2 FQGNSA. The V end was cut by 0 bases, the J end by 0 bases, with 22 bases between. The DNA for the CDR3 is TGTGCCAGCAGCTTAGCCACCTCCAGACTAGGAAGATCTAGCACAGATACGCAGTATTTT. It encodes CASSLATSRLGRSSTDTQYF.

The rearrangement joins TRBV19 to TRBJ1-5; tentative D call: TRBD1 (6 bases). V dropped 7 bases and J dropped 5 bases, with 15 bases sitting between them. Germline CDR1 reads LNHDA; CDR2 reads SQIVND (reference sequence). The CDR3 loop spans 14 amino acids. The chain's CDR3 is CASKGGGDDQPQHF. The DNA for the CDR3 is TGTGCCAGTAAAGGGGGAGGGGACGATCAGCCCCAGCATTTT.

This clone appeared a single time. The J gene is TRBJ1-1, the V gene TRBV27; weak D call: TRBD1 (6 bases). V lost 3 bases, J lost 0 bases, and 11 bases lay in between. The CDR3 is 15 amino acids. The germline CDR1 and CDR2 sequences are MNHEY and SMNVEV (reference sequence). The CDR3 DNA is TGTGCCAGCAGTTTTGCGGGGGCGGTGAACACTGAAGCTTTCTTT. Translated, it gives CASSFAGAVNTEAFF.

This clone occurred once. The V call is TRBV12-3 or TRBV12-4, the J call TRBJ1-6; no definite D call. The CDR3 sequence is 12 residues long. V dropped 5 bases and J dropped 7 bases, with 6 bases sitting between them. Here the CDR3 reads CASSLRNSPLHF. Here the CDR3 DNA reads TGTGCCAGCAGTCTCAGGAATTCACCCCTCCACTTT.

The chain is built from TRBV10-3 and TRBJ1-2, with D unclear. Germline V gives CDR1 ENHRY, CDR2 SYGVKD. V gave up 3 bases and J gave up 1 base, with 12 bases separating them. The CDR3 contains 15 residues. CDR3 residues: CAISESGEVNYGYTF. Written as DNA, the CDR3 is TGTGCCATCAGTGAAAGCGGTGAGGTTAACTATGGCTACACCTTC.

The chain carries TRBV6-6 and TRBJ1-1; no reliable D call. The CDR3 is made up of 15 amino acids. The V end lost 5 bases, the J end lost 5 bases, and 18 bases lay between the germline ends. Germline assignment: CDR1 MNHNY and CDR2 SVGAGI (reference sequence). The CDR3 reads CASSAPRQGWTEAFF. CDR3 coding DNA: TGTGCCAGCAGTGCACCCCGACAAGGATGGACTGAAGCTTTCTTT.

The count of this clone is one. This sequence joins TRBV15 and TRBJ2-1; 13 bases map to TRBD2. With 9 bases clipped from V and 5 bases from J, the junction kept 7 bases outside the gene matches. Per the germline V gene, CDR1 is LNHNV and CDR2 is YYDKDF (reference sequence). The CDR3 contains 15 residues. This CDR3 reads CATQRGTSGNNEQFF. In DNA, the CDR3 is TGTGCCACTCAACGCGGGACTAGCGGGAACAATGAGCAGTTCTTC.

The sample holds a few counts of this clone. The CDR3 DNA sequence: TGTGCCAGCAGCTCCCGTCGATCGAGCGGAAACAATGAGCAGTTCTTC. Translating gives CASSSRRSSGNNEQFF. The chain combines TRBV9 with TRBJ2-1, with D possibly being TRBD2 (5 bases). CDR3 length: 16 amino acids. Germline CDR1 SGDLS, CDR2 YYNGEE. Trimming removed 4 bases at V and 5 bases at J, with 19 bases between.

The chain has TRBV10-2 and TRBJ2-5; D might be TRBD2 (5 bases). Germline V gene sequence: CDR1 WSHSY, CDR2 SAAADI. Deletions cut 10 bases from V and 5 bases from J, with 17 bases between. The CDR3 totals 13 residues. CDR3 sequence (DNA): TGCGCCACCTCCTTGGGCCGCGGGGAGACCCAGTACTTC. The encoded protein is CATSLGRGETQYF.

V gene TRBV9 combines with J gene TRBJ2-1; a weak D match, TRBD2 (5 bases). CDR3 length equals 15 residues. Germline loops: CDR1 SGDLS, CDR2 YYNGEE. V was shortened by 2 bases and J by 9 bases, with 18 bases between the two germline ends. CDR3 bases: TGTGCCAGCAGCGTTAGCTCACGGGATTATAGTGAGCAGTTCTTC. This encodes CASSVSSRDYSEQFF. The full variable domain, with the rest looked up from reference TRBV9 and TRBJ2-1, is DSGVTQTPKHLITATGQRVTLRCSPRSGDLSVYWYQQSLDQGLQFLIQYYNGEERAKGNILERFSAQQFPDLHSELNLSSLELGDSALYFCASSVSSRDYSEQFFGPGTRLTVL.

CDR3 nucleotide sequence: TGTGCCAGCAGTGTCAGTCTAGCGGGGCCTGGGGATGAGCAGTTCTTC. It translates to CASSVSLAGPGDEQFF. V usage is TRBV2 and J usage is TRBJ2-1; 9 bases match TRBD2. The V gene's germline CDR1 is SNHLY and CDR2 FYNNEI. Trimming removed 4 bases from V and 8 bases from J; junction bases left unmatched: 12. The CDR3 has 16 residues.

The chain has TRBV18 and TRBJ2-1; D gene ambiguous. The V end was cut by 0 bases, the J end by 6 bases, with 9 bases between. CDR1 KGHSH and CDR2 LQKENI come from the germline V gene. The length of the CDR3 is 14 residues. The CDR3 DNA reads TGTGCCAGCTCACCACCCGCCACGGGCAATGAGCAGTTCTTC. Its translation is CASSPPATGNEQFF.

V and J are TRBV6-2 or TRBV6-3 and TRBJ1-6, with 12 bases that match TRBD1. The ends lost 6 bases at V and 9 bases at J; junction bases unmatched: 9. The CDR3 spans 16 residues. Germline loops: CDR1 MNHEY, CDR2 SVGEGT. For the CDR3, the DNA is TGTGCCAGCAGCCCCCGCCGGGACAGGGGGCTTTCACCCCTCCACTTT. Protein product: CASSPRRDRGLSPLHF.

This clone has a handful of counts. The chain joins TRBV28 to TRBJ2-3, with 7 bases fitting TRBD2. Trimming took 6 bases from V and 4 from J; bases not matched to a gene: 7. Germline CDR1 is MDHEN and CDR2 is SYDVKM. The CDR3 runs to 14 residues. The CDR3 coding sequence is TGTGCCAGCAGACCCCACGGGGGGTCAGATACGCAGTATTTT. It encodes CASRPHGGSDTQYF.

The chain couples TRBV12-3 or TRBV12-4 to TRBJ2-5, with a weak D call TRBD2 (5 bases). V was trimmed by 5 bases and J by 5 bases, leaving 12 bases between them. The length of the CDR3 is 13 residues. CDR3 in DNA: TGTGCCAGCAGTACTGGAGGTCCCGAGACCCAGTACTTC. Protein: CASSTGGPETQYF.

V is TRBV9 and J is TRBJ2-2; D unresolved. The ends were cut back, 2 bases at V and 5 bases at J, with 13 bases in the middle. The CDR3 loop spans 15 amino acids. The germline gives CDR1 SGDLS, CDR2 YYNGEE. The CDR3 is CASSVDSPRTGELFF. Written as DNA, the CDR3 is TGTGCCAGCAGCGTCGACTCCCCCCGGACCGGGGAGCTGTTTTTT.